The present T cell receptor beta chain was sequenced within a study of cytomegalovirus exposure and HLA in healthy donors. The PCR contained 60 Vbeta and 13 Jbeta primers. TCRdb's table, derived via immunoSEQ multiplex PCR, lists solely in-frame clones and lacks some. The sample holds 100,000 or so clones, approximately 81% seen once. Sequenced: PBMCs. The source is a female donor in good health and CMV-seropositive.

The CDR3 protein is CASSKGGSRGEEDTQYF. In DNA, the CDR3 is TGTGCCAGCAGCAAAGGAGGGTCCAGGGGCGAGGAAGATACGCAGTATTTT. The chain links TRBV21-1 to TRBJ2-3; TRBD1, the table's D call, lacks a check against the DNA. TRBV21-1 counts as a pseudogene. CDR3 length: 17 residues.